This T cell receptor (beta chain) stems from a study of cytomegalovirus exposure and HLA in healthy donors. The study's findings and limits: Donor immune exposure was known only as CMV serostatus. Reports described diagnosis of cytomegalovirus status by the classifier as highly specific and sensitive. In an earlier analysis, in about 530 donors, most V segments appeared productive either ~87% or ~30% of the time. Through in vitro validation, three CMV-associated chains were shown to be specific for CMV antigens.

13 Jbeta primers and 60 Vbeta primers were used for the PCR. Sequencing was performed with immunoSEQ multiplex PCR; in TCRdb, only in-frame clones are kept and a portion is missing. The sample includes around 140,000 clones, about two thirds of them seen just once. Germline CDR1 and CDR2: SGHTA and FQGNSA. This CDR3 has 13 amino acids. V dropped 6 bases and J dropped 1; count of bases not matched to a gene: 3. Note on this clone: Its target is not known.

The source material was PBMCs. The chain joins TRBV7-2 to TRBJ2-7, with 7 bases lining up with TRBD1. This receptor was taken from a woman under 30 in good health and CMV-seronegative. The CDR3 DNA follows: TGTGCCAGCAGTAAGGACAGGTCCTACGAGCAGTACTTC. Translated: CASSKDRSYEQYF.